This TCR beta chain was sequenced in a study of control samples from healthy donors and cancer patients. The protocol was immunoSEQ multiplex PCR, while the TCRdb copy is restricted to in-frame clones and leaves out a portion. Found here are about 120,000 clones, roughly nine tenths of them singletons; the top ten hold 40%. Only a few counts were recorded for this clone. Germline V gene sequence: CDR1 SGHTA, CDR2 FQGNSA. Trimming took 4 bases from V and 5 from J, leaving 3 bases between them. CDR3 size: 12 residues. Sequenced input: blood. The V gene is TRBV7-2, the J gene TRBJ2-6; no clear D. This clonotype was obtained from a man aged 45-65 years in good health. The CDR3 nucleotides are TGTGCCAGCAGCTCGCGGGCCAACGTCCTGACTTTC. It is translated as CASSSRANVLTF. The complete variable domain, with remaining parts taken from reference TRBV7-2 and TRBJ2-6, reads GAGVSQSPSNKVTEKGKDVELRCDPISGHTALYWYRQSLGQGLEFLIYFQGNSAPDKSGLPSDRFSAERTGGSVSTLTIQRTQQEDSAVYLCASSSRANVLTFGAGSRLTVL.